These 5 T cell receptor beta chains originate from one sample sequenced in a study of cytomegalovirus exposure and HLA in healthy donors. The PCR had 60 Vbeta and 13 Jbeta primers. Some clones are missing from TCRdb's copy, which holds only in-frame ones; the method was immunoSEQ multiplex PCR. Among 100,000 to 150,000 clones listed, 81% were seen once. The sample taken for sequencing was PBMCs. Receptor source: a man between 18 and 35 years old in good health and CMV-seronegative.

The chain recombines TRBV25-1 with TRBJ2-3, with 8 bases identical to TRBD1. Germline CDR1 is MGHDK and CDR2 is SYGVNS. The CDR3 has 16 residues. Trimming at V came to 5 bases and at J to 4 bases, leaving 11 bases not matched to a gene. CDR3 amino acids: CASSFSSTGGADTQYF. The DNA of the CDR3 is TGTGCCAGCAGTTTTTCGAGTACAGGGGGTGCAGATACGCAGTATTTT.

The V call is TRBV6-1, the J call TRBJ1-2; D may be TRBD1 (6 bases). CDR3 length: 13 amino acids. Germline CDR1 and CDR2: MNHNS and SASEGT. Trimming shortened V by 6 bases and J by 2 bases, and 10 bases separated the two germline ends. The CDR3 DNA reads as TGTGCCAGCAGGCGACAGGCGAACTATGGCTACACCTTC. Residues: CASRRQANYGYTF.

This sequence joins TRBV5-6 and TRBJ2-3, with 13 bases aligning to TRBD2. The ends lost 2 bases at V and 6 bases at J; junction bases unmatched: 12. The CDR3 is 18 amino acids. Per germline, CDR1 SGHDT and CDR2 YYEEEE. The CDR3 coding sequence is TGTGCCAGCAGCTTCGGTTTTGGACTAGCGGGAGAAAAGGATACGCAGTATTTT. Translating gives CASSFGFGLAGEKDTQYF.

The chain couples TRBV19 to TRBJ2-2; the D gene is possibly TRBD2 (6 bases). Deletions cut 8 bases from V and 0 bases from J, with 13 bases between. The CDR3 consists of 15 residues. CDR1 is LNHDA and CDR2 is SQIVND in the germline V gene (reference sequence). The DNA for the CDR3 is TGTGCCAGTCGAACGGGGGAGGCGAACACCGGGGAGCTGTTTTTT. It yields the protein CASRTGEANTGELFF.

J is TRBJ1-1 and V is TRBV2; 7 nucleotides line up with TRBD1. Germline trimming cut 3 bases from V and 0 bases from J; bases unmatched to any gene: 4. This CDR3 is built from 15 residues. From germline, CDR1 is SNHLY and CDR2 FYNNEI. The CDR3 bases are TGTGCCAGCAGTGACCCGGGACAGTTGAACACTGAAGCTTTCTTT. Protein: CASSDPGQLNTEAFF.